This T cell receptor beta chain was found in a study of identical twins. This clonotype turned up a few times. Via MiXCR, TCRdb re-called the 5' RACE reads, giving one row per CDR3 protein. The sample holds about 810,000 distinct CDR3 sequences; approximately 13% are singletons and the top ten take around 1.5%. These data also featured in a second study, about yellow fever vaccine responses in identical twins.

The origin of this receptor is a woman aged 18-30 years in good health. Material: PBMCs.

The CDR3 protein is CASSDWGQGSGELFF. CDR3 DNA: TGTGCCAGCAGTGATTGGGGACAGGGATCCGGGGAGCTGTTTTTT. The chain employs TRBV2 and TRBJ2-2; TRBD1 aligns across 9 bases. Trimming removed 3 bases from V and 6 bases from J; junction bases left unmatched: 5. The CDR3 runs to 15 residues. From germline, CDR1 is SNHLY and CDR2 FYNNEI.